This T cell receptor (beta chain) originates from a study of CD8 T cells in Susac syndrome. Germline values: CDR1 SGHVS, CDR2 FNYEAQ. This CDR3 is built from 14 residues. V was clipped by 0 bases and J by 5 bases, with 11 bases between them. RNA totalling roughly 0.45 to 1 ug underwent reverse transcription with random hexamers. TCRdb analysed the immunoSEQ multiplex PCR reads with MiXCR anew, one entry per CDR3 protein. The table shows hundreds of thousands of distinct CDR3 sequences, with approximately 85% occurring only once. The source of this sequence is a human donor with multiple sclerosis. The chain uses TRBV7-6 and TRBJ2-7; D might be TRBD1 or TRBD2, each matching 5 bases. Input material: CD8+ T cells from PBMCs. The CDR3 region is CASSLARQGDEQYF. The CDR3 DNA follows: TGTGCCAGCAGCTTAGCGCGGCAGGGAGACGAGCAGTACTTC.